The 18 T cell receptor beta chains listed next were all sequenced from one sample in a study of monozygotic twins with inflammatory bowel disease. TCRdb reprocessed the 5' RACE reads and stores each CDR3 protein as one record, lacking DNA. The ten most abundant clones cover roughly 2.5% of a sample with over 110,000 distinct CDR3 sequences. Sequencing was carried out using blood. These receptors were obtained from a human donor with ulcerative colitis or Crohn's disease, or a healthy co-twin of an affected twin (not recorded which).

The J gene is TRBJ1-1, the V gene TRBV11-2; TCRdb names TRBD1, which stays unverified in the absence of DNA. Per germline, CDR1 SGHAT and CDR2 FQNNGV. This CDR3 contains 16 residues. The CDR3 sequence: CASSLDLDRESSEAFF.

The genes are TRBV29-1 and TRBJ2-7; TCRdb designates TRBD1, a call that cannot be tested without DNA. The CDR3 runs to 13 residues. CDR1 is SQVTM and CDR2 is ANQGSEA in the germline V gene. This CDR3 reads CSVEWAGKGEQYF.

The chain uses TRBV7-3 and TRBJ2-2; absent DNA, TCRdb's TRBD2 call cannot be checked. The germline V gene encodes CDR1 SGHTA and CDR2 FQGTGA. The CDR3 is 15 amino acids. CDR3 loop: CASSLTGRGTGELFF.

The rearrangement uses TRBV24-1 and TRBJ2-3; TCRdb proposes TRBD1, but this gene call is untestable without DNA. The CDR3 has 12 amino acids. CDR1 is KGHDR, CDR2 SFDVKD, per germline. CDR3 in amino acids: CATTRPTDTQYF.

The genes are TRBV6-6 and TRBJ2-2. The CDR3 has 14 amino acids. Germline V CDR1 and CDR2: MNHNY, SVGAGI (reference sequence). CDR3 region: CASSYRQATGELFF.

This chain joins TRBV20-1 and TRBJ1-3. The CDR3 is made up of 12 amino acids. Germline V CDR1 and CDR2: DFQATT, SNEGSKA (reference sequence). The CDR3 spells CSARERRNTIYF.

The rearrangement links TRBV7-2 to TRBJ1-3. Germline loops: CDR1 SGHTA, CDR2 FQGNSA. The CDR3 runs 16 residues. CDR3 amino acids: CASSPRAGALENTIYF.

The chain is built from TRBV14 and TRBJ2-2; there is no DNA to check the TCRdb D call of TRBD2. Germline CDR1 SGHDN, CDR2 FVKESK. This CDR3 has 15 amino acids. The CDR3 loop is CASSQATSGVGELFF. Complete variable domain (other parts from reference TRBV14 and TRBJ2-2): EAGVTQFPSHSVIEKGQTVTLRCDPISGHDNLYWYRRVMGKEIKFLLHFVKESKQDESGMPNNRFLAERTGGTYSTLKVQPAELEDSGVYFCASSQATSGVGELFFGEGSRLTVL.

V and J are TRBV12-5 and TRBJ1-5. CDR1 and CDR2 from the germline V gene are LGHNT and FRNRAP. The CDR3 extends over 13 amino acids. The CDR3 region is CASGVGENQPQHF.

The V and J genes are TRBV20-1 and TRBJ2-3; TCRdb's D call, TRBD2, is unchecked because there is no DNA. This CDR3 is 18 amino acids long. The V gene's germline CDR1 is DFQATT and CDR2 SNEGSKA (reference sequence). CDR3 loop: CSARDPGTSGGGTDTQYF.

V gene TRBV29-1 combines with J gene TRBJ1-4. This CDR3 has 13 residues. Germline V gives CDR1 SQVTM, CDR2 ANQGSEA. This CDR3 reads CSVVPATNEKLFF.

The chain joins TRBV25-1 to TRBJ2-3; the D call of TRBD1 rests on TCRdb alone, since no DNA is present to check it. Germline V gene lookup returns CDR1 MGHDK and CDR2 SYGVNS. The CDR3 sequence is 13 residues long. CDR3 in amino acids: CASRLTEGGTQYF.

V is TRBV5-1 and J is TRBJ1-1; with no DNA, the TCRdb D assignment of TRBD1 cannot be verified. This CDR3 is 13 amino acids long. Germline V lookup: CDR1 SGHRS, CDR2 YFSETQ. This CDR3 reads CASGDGGNTEAFF. The full variable domain, rest sourced from reference TRBV5-1 and TRBJ1-1, is KAGVTQTPRYLIKTRGQQVTLSCSPISGHRSVSWYQQTPGQGLQFLFEYFSETQRNKGNFPGRFSGRQFSNSRSEMNVSTLELGDSALYLCASGDGGNTEAFFGQGTRLTVV.

The chain employs TRBV20-1 and TRBJ2-2; TCRdb picks TRBD1, but there is no DNA to check that call. CDR1 DFQATT and CDR2 SNEGSKA come from the germline V gene (reference sequence). This CDR3 contains 14 residues. The CDR3 region is CSARDPRAPGELFF.

The chain links TRBV7-2 to TRBJ2-2. CDR1 and CDR2 from the germline V gene are SGHTA and FQGNSA. This CDR3 is built from 14 residues. CDR3 sequence reads: CASSLVAGTGELFF.

The chain uses TRBV19 and TRBJ1-5. CDR1 is LNHDA and CDR2 is SQIVND in the germline V gene (reference sequence). This CDR3 has 16 amino acids. CDR3: CASRGNGPQGSQPQHF.

The CDR3 sequence: CASSLGIQLTDTQYF. This sequence joins TRBV5-1 and TRBJ2-3; the TCRdb call, TRBD2, lacks DNA for checking. This CDR3 is 15 amino acids long. CDR1 SGHRS and CDR2 YFSETQ come from the germline V gene.

The chain carries TRBV11-3 and TRBJ2-2; TCRdb's D gene call, TRBD1, goes unchecked for lack of DNA. The CDR3 contains 16 residues. Germline V CDR1 and CDR2: SGHNT, YENEEA. The CDR3 protein is CASSSSPTGDTGELFF. Filled out from reference TRBV11-3 and TRBJ2-2, the complete variable domain reads EAGVVQSPRYKIIEKKQPVAFWCNPISGHNTLYWYLQNLGQGPELLIRYENEEAVDDSQLPKDRFSAERLKGVDSTLKIQPAELGDSAVYLCASSSSPTGDTGELFFGEGSRLTVL.